This TCR beta chain originates from a study of shared clonotypes between healthy human individuals (dated by TCRdb to about 2020). In terms of the full investigation: A couple of women and three men aged 18 to 49 years were included in the cohort. For each donor, CD4 naive and CD4 memory were each given three plates, CD8 naive was given two plates, and CD8 memory was given one plate. To estimate repertoire size and how much clonotype sharing occurs between individuals, the study deeply sequenced the blood TCR repertoires of roughly 5 healthy adults. Different laboratories and diverse techniques were used to prepare libraries and sequence TCR repertoires, to increase sequencing depth and limit assay-specific biases. Per donor, leukapheresis produced somewhere between about 0.8 and 9 billion PBMCs.

Using the deep immunoSEQ assay, multiplex PCR amplified TCR CDR3 regions from genomic DNA. Extracted genomic DNA from each cell subset was distributed evenly across all wells of several immunoSEQ 96-well plates, and each plate was treated as a replicate. For sorted subsets, each replicate PCR was loaded with 200 to 250 ng genomic DNA, equivalent to 30,000 or so T cell genomes. The purified libraries were quantified using a Qubit 3.0 fluorometer, sized with a Bioanalyzer 2100, and then quantified again using the KAPA Library Quantification kit. Each immunoSEQ 96-well plate was sequenced on its own single-read 150-cycle Illumina NextSeq 550 flow cell. The paper's processing steps were these. Because the immunoSEQ output included only junctional sequences and no quality scores, the filtering could not be the same as the filtering used for full-length reads. Sequences were annotated with PyIR, a Python wrapper for IgBLAST v1.9, and V/J genes and CDR3 were assigned using IMGT germline references. Reads were filtered out if the reads had weak V/J assignments (E-value above 1e-6), no CDR3, stop codons, out-of-frame junctions, or ambiguous translated residues. V3J clonotypes were defined as sequences sharing an identical inferred V gene, J gene, and CDR3 amino acid sequence. To compute the percentage overlap between repertoires, the number of shared unique clonotypes was divided by the size of the smaller repertoire. RTK rarefaction, the Chao1 estimator, and Recon v2.1 estimates of unobserved clonotypes were used to assess repertoire richness. For all TCRbeta clonotypes obtained by the gDNA method from several donors, generation probabilities were computed with OLGA. TCRdb took over this immuneACCESS table, retaining in-frame rearrangements with V and J assigned. Such tables are incomplete; in checked studies, under half of the missing clones stem from an unresolved V gene, and the remainder is unexplained. That table is the source of V, J and clone size, and D and trimming were worked out from the DNA. Across this sample there are about 980,000 clones, with approximately 80% seen only once. Jointly, the top ten make up approximately 1.5% of the sample.

Healthy HIV-negative adults with no recently reported acute infections or vaccinations were included as donors. Every donor was a Caucasian adult residing in Nashville, Tennessee, USA. Magnetic negative selection was used to enrich CD4+ T cells, after which naive cells were positively selected on CD45RA and the negative fraction became the memory subset. Blood was obtained by leukapheresis, after which PBMCs were separated by Ficoll-Histopaque density gradient centrifugation and cryopreserved in liquid nitrogen vapor phase. Analytical flow cytometry was used to check the purity and quantity of every magnetically sorted T cell population. Genomic DNA was isolated from each sorted fraction and quantified by UV absorbance on a Nanodrop 2000c. On the study overall, not on this receptor specifically: Sampling was limited to blood, and TCR repertoires in tissue likely differ from TCR repertoires in blood. Pairwise subsampling led to the expectation that sequencing depth would affect the degree of clonotype sharing among donors. The small number of donors limited the genetic and exposure-history diversity represented. When four donors were compared, the shared fraction of clonotypes was 5% to 6.5% for naive CD4, 3.5% for naive CD8, roughly 2.3% for memory CD4, and less than 0.5% for memory CD8. Compared with non-shared clonotypes, the clonotypes found in all four sorted-subset donors had higher generation probabilities. Rarefaction of sorted-subset datasets indicated incomplete sequencing despite the large sequencing depth. Naive subsets generally had larger estimated clonotype richness than memory subsets.

In this sample, this clone turned up a few times. Its target antigen remains unknown. It has no much larger one-base neighbor in the sample; base qualities were not kept. Based on the germline V gene, the CDR1 and CDR2 sequences are KGHSH and LQKENI. The CDR3 has 17 amino acids, counting the end cysteine and phenylalanine. The DNA shown is the 51-base CDR3, in frame from base 1. V is shortened by 5 bases, J by 3 bases, and the region joining them spans 20 bases. The receptor's source is a man aged 18 to 35 in good health. What was sequenced was memory CD4+ T cells sorted from blood. Per the publication, the cell subset or site label means: CD45RA-negative fraction. The chain joins TRBV18 to TRBJ2-1; a weak D assignment points to TRBD2 (6 bases agree). The CDR3 loop reads CASSNYGGGALYNEQFF. The nucleotide sequence reads TGTGCCAGCTCAAATTACGGAGGCGGGGCGCTCTACAATGAGCAGTTCTTC.